The 16 T cell receptor beta chains listed next were all sequenced from one sample in a study of cytomegalovirus exposure and HLA in healthy donors. The PCR made use of 60 Vbeta and 13 Jbeta primers. Sequenced by immunoSEQ multiplex PCR; TCRdb stores in-frame clones only, minus some. The data show about 160,000 clones, 70% to 80% seen once. The sequenced material came from PBMCs. The receptors shown here come from a man in his 60s in good health and CMV-seronegative.

CDR3 in DNA: TGTGCCAGCAGCCCGGGGGGAGGTAACTATGGCTACACCTTC. Translation gives CASSPGGGNYGYTF. This rearrangement joins TRBV6-6 to TRBJ1-2; a weak D match, TRBD1 (5 bases). This CDR3 has 14 amino acids. Germline V gives CDR1 MNHNY, CDR2 SVGAGI (reference sequence). V lost 6 bases, J lost 1 base, and 12 bases lay in between.

V usage is TRBV7-2 and J usage is TRBJ1-1; D unclear. The CDR3 consists of 13 residues. Germline loops: CDR1 SGHTA, CDR2 FQGNSA. V was pared by 6 bases and J by 4 bases, with 12 bases between. The CDR3 DNA is TGTGCCAGCAGTCCCCAACGGGGCACTGAAGCTTTCTTT. Translating gives CASSPQRGTEAFF.

Only one count was recorded for this clone. J is TRBJ2-2 and V is TRBV29-1, with 7 positions matching TRBD2. CDR1 is SQVTM, CDR2 ANQGSEA, per germline. V shed 7 bases and J 4 bases; nucleotides not matched to a gene: 18. The CDR3 is 17 residues long. This CDR3 is CSGLWTGGREPTGELFF. The CDR3 nucleotides are TGCAGCGGCCTATGGACGGGGGGTAGGGAGCCCACCGGGGAGCTGTTTTTT.

The chain couples TRBV7-2 to TRBJ2-7, with 7 bases aligning to TRBD1. This CDR3 comprises 14 residues. J gave up 3 bases and V 0 bases, and 2 bases lay outside the gene matches. The V gene's germline CDR1 is SGHTA and CDR2 FQGNSA. CDR3 region: CASSLAGQFYEQYF. The CDR3 bases are TGTGCCAGCAGCTTAGCGGGACAGTTCTACGAGCAGTACTTC.

The chain employs TRBV5-1 and TRBJ2-6, with 8 bases matching TRBD1. CDR1 and CDR2 (germline): SGHRS, YFSETQ. After removal of 0 bases from V and 2 bases from J, the junction contained 4 bases not matched to a gene. The CDR3 consists of 17 residues. The CDR3 region has the DNA TGCGCCAGCAGCTTGGTTCAGGGGGCTACTGGGGCCAACGTCCTGACTTTC. It is translated as CASSLVQGATGANVLTF. The variable domain in full, completed from reference TRBV5-1 and TRBJ2-6, reads KAGVTQTPRYLIKTRGQQVTLSCSPISGHRSVSWYQQTPGQGLQFLFEYFSETQRNKGNFPGRFSGRQFSNSRSEMNVSTLELGDSALYLCASSLVQGATGANVLTFGAGSRLTVL.

The J gene is TRBJ1-4, the V gene TRBV29-1, with 9 positions matching TRBD1. The trim removed 7 bases at V and 10 bases at J, leaving 10 bases unmatched. Germline V lookup: CDR1 SQVTM, CDR2 ANQGSEA. This CDR3 comprises 13 residues. For the CDR3, the DNA is TGCAGCGCTGGGGGACAGGGTATAGGAAAACTGTTTTTT. This gives the protein CSAGGQGIGKLFF.

This chain connects TRBV30 to TRBJ2-7, with D tentatively TRBD1 (6 bases). The CDR3 totals 11 residues. CDR1 and CDR2 from the germline V gene are GTSNPN and SVGIG (reference sequence). Trimming left V 4 bases short and J 6 bases short, with 10 bases between. The CDR3 is CAWINRAEQYF. CDR3 in DNA: TGTGCCTGGATTAACAGGGCCGAGCAGTACTTC.

The chain carries TRBV5-1 and TRBJ2-2; 8 bases fit TRBD1. Germline CDR1 is SGHRS and CDR2 is YFSETQ. The CDR3 is 15 residues long. Germline trimming cut 1 base from V and 5 bases from J; bases unmatched to any gene: 4. CDR3 sequence reads: CASSLRTGWTGELFF. CDR3 nucleotide sequence: TGCGCCAGCAGCTTGAGGACAGGGTGGACCGGGGAGCTGTTTTTT.

Only a few counts were recorded for this clone. The rearrangement links TRBV5-4 to TRBJ1-2, with D uncertain. The germline gives CDR1 SGHNT, CDR2 YYREEE (reference sequence). This CDR3 region has 14 residues. The germline V and J ends were trimmed by 1 base and 6 bases, with 13 bases remaining between them. CDR3 DNA: TGTGCCAGCAGCTTGTGGTCAACGGGGAATGGCTACACCTTC. Encoded protein: CASSLWSTGNGYTF.

The rearrangement links TRBV6-5 to TRBJ1-2; D not certain. With 2 bases removed from V and 8 bases from J, the gap between germline ends came to 12 bases. Germline CDR1 reads MNHEY; CDR2 reads SVGAGI. The CDR3 sequence is 13 residues long. The CDR3, as DNA: TGTGCCAGCAGTTACCACTCGAACGGGGGCTACACCTTC. Protein product: CASSYHSNGGYTF.

This clone has a handful of counts. The V gene is TRBV5-4, the J gene TRBJ2-1; the match to TRBD1 covers 10 bases. The CDR3 totals 15 residues. V shed 4 bases and J 8 bases; nucleotides not matched to a gene: 9. Germline-derived CDR1 and CDR2 are SGHNT and YYREEE (reference sequence). The CDR3 bases are TGTGCCAGCAGCCAACCGGGACAGGGGAGGGATGAGCAGTTCTTC. This encodes CASSQPGQGRDEQFF.

The chain joins TRBV7-9 to TRBJ2-7; 8 positions match TRBD2. The CDR3 sequence is 15 residues long. The V gene's germline CDR1 is SEHNR and CDR2 FQNEAQ (reference sequence). Trimming at V came to 3 bases and at J to 2 bases, leaving 6 bases not matched to a gene. Written as DNA, the CDR3 is TGTGCCAGCAGCTTGGCGGCGGGAGGAACCTACGAGCAGTACTTC. Translation: CASSLAAGGTYEQYF.

The chain recombines TRBV6-1 with TRBJ2-3; D may be TRBD2 (5 bases). This CDR3 contains 16 residues. The ends were cut back, 2 bases at V and 1 base at J, with 13 bases in the middle. Germline V CDR1 and CDR2: MNHNS, SASEGT. CDR3 sequence reads: CASSEFNSARTDTQYF. CDR3 coding DNA: TGTGCCAGCAGTGAATTTAATAGCGCACGCACAGATACGCAGTATTTT.

This rearrangement joins TRBV27 to TRBJ2-5; tentative D call: TRBD1 (6 bases). The V end lost 4 bases, the J end lost 2 bases, and 11 bases lay between the germline ends. CDR3 length: 14 residues. Per the germline V gene, CDR1 is MNHEY and CDR2 is SMNVEV (reference sequence). The CDR3 loop reads CASSSQGTQETQYF. The CDR3 DNA reads as TGTGCCAGCAGTTCCCAGGGGACACAAGAGACCCAGTACTTC.

The V and J genes are TRBV5-5 and TRBJ1-2; 8 bases are shared with TRBD1. Germline CDR1 SGHKS, CDR2 YYEKEE (reference sequence). V shed 5 bases, J shed 1 base, and the junction held 13 bases outside the gene matches. This CDR3 contains 17 residues. DNA of the CDR3: TGTGCCAGCAGTTTGAGGGGACAGGACGCTAATAACTATGGCTACACCTTC. Amino acids: CASSLRGQDANNYGYTF.

Here the CDR3 reads CASSPGLGVGRDTEAFF. The DNA of the CDR3 is TGTGCCAGCAGCCCGGGTTTGGGGGTTGGGAGGGACACTGAAGCTTTCTTT. This rearrangement joins TRBV5-8 to TRBJ1-1, with D maybe TRBD1 (5 bases). Trimming took 4 bases from V and 3 from J, leaving 22 bases between them. The germline V gene has CDR1 SGHTS and CDR2 YDEGEE. The CDR3 is made up of 17 amino acids.